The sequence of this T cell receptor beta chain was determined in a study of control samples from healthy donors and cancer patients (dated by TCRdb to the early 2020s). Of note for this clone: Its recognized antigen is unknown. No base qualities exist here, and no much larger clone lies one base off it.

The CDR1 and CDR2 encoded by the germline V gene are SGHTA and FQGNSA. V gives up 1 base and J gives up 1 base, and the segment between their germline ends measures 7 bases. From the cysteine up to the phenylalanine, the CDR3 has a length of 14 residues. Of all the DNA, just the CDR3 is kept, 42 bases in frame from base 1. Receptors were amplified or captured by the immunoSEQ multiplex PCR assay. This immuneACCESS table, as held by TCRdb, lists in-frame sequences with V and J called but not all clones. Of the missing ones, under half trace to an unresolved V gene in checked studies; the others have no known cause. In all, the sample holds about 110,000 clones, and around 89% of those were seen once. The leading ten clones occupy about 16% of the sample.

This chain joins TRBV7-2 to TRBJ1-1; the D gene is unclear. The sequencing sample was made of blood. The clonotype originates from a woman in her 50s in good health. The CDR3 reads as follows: CASSLVGPNTEAFF. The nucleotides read TGTGCCAGCAGCTTAGTAGGCCCGAACACTGAAGCTTTCTTT. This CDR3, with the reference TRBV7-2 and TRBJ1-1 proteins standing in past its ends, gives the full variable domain GAGVSQSPSNKVTEKGKDVELRCDPISGHTALYWYRQSLGQGLEFLIYFQGNSAPDKSGLPSDRFSAERTGGSVSTLTIQRTQQEDSAVYLCASSLVGPNTEAFFGQGTRLTVV.